The subject of this entry is one T cell receptor (beta chain). Repertoires were generated with immunoSEQ multiplex PCR, while TCRdb's copy carries only in-frame clones and drops some. The sample carries approximately 240,000 clones, roughly nine tenths recorded once. This sample is drawn from a study of blood T cell repertoires in COVID-19. Study information: What the recovered Cohort 3 donors had was two negative PCRs, clearance, or symptom resolution. PBMCs, B-cell-depleted T cells, or T cells provided the cDNA or gDNA that made up the material.

Trimming stripped 6 bases from V and 2 bases from J, with 16 bases between. The CDR3 spans 15 residues. CDR1 and CDR2 (germline): MNHEY, SVGAGI. The study drew participants aged about 18 to 95 years from about two dozen US areas. The source is a woman in her 50s in a cohort exposed to, infected with or recovered from COVID-19 (not recorded which). The sample consisted of PBMCs or T cells enriched from blood (not recorded which). The chain couples TRBV6-5 to TRBJ1-2; no reliable D call. CDR3 DNA: TGTGCCAGCAGCCGGGTGGGAGCAATGAACTATGGCTACACCTTC. Its translation is CASSRVGAMNYGYTF.